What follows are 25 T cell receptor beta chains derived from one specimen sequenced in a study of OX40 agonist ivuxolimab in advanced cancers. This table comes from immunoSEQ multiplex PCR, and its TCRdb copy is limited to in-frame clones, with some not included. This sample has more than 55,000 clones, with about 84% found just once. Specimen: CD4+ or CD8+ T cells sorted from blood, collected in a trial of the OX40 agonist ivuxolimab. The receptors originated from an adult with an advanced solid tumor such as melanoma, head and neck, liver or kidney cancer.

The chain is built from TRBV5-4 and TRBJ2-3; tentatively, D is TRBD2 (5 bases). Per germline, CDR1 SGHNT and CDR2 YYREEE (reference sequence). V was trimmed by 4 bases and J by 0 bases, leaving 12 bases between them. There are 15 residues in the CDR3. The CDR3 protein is CASSPPGGSTDTQYF. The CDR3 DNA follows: TGTGCCAGCAGCCCCCCTGGAGGCAGCACAGATACGCAGTATTTT.

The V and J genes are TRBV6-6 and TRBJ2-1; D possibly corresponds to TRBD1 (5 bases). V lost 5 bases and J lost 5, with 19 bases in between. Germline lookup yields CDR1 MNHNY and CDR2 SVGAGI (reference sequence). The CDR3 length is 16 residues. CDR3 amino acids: CASSTNGQGENNEQFF. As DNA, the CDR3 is TGTGCCAGCAGTACAAACGGACAAGGGGAAAACAATGAGCAGTTCTTC.

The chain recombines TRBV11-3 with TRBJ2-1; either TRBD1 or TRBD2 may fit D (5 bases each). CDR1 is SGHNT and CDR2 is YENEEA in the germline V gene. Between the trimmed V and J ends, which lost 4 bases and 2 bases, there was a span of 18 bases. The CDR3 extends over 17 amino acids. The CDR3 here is CASSSSLKGSAYNEQFF. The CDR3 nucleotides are TGTGCCAGCAGCTCCTCCCTTAAGGGGAGTGCCTACAATGAGCAGTTCTTC.

CDR3 amino acids: CSVEWGRNTEAFF. The CDR3 DNA follows: TGCAGCGTTGAGTGGGGAAGGAACACTGAAGCTTTCTTT. The V call is TRBV29-1, the J call TRBJ1-1, with D hard to call. CDR3 length: 13 amino acids. CDR1 and CDR2 from the germline V gene are SQVTM and ANQGSEA. V was cut by 3 bases and J by 1 base, with 9 bases left in between.

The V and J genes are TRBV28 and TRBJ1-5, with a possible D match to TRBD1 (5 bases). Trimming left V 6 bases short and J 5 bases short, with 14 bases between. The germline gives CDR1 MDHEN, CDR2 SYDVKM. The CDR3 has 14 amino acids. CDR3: CASRGPREHQPQHF. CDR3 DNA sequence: TGTGCCAGCAGGGGACCCAGGGAACATCAGCCCCAGCATTTT.

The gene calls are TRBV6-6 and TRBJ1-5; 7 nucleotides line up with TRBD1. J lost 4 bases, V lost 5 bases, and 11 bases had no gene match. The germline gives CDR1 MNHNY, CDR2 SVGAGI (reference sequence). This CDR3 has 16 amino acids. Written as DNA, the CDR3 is TGTGCCAGCAGTCCGTCCCAGGGGGAGGGGAATCAGCCCCAGCATTTT. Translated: CASSPSQGEGNQPQHF.

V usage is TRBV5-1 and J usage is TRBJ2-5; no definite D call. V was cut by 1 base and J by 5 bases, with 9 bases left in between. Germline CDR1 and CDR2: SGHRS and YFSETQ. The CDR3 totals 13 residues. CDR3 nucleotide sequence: TGCGCCAGCAGCTTGCCCGGGCTGGAGACCCAGTACTTC. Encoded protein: CASSLPGLETQYF.

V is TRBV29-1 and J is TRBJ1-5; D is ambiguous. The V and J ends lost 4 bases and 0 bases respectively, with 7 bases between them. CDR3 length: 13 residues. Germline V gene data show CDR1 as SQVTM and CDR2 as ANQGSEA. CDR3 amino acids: CSVGPGSNQPQHF. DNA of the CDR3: TGCAGCGTTGGCCCCGGTAGCAATCAGCCCCAGCATTTT.

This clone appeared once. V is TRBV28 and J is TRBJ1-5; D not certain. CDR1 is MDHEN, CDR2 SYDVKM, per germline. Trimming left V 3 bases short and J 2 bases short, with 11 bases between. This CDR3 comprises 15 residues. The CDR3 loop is CASSLEGRGNQPQHF. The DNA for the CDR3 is TGTGCCAGCAGTTTGGAGGGAAGGGGCAATCAGCCCCAGCATTTT.

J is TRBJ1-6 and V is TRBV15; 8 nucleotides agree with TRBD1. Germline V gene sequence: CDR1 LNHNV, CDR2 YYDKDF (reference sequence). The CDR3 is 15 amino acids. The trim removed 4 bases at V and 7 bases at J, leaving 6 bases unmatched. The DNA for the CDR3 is TGTGCCACCAGCACCCACCGGACAGGGAATTCACCCCTCCACTTT. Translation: CATSTHRTGNSPLHF.

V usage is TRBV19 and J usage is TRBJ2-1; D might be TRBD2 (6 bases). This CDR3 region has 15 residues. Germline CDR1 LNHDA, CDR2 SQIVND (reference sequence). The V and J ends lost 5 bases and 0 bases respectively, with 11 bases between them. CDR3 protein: CASSLGTLSYNEQFF. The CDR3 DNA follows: TGTGCCAGTAGTCTCGGGACTCTCTCCTACAATGAGCAGTTCTTC. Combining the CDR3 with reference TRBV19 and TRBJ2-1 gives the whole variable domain DGGITQSPKYLFRKEGQNVTLSCEQNLNHDAMYWYRQDPGQGLRLIYYSQIVNDFQKGDIAEGYSVSREKKESFPLTVTSAQKNPTAFYLCASSLGTLSYNEQFFGPGTRLTVL.

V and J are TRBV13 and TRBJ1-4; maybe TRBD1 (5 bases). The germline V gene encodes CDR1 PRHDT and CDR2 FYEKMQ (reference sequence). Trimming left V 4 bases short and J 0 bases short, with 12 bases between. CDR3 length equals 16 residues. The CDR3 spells CASSSKGLATNEKLFF. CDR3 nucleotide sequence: TGTGCCAGCAGCTCTAAGGGGCTTGCAACTAATGAAAAACTGTTTTTT. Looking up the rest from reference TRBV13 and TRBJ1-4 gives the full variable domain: AAGVIQSPRHLIKEKRETATLKCYPIPRHDTVYWYQQGPGQDPQFLISFYEKMQSDKGSIPDRFSAQQFSDYHSELNMSSLELGDSALYFCASSSKGLATNEKLFFGSGTQLSVL.

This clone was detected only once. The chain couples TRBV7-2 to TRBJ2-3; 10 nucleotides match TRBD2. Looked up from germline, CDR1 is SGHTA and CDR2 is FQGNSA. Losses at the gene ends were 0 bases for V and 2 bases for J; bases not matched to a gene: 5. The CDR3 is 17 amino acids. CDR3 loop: CASSLASSGRATDTQYF. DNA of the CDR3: TGTGCCAGCAGCTTAGCTTCCAGCGGGAGGGCCACAGATACGCAGTATTTT.

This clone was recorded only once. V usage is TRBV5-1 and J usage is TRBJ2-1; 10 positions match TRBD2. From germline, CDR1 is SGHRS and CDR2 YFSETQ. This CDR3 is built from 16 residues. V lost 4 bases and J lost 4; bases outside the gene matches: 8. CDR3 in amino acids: CASSRGNSGGYNEQFF. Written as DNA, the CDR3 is TGCGCCAGCAGCCGGGGAAATAGCGGGGGGTACAATGAGCAGTTCTTC.

The CDR3 sequence is CASSLISGGLSSYEQYF. Here the CDR3 DNA reads TGCGCCAGCAGCTTGATTAGCGGGGGGCTTAGCTCCTACGAGCAGTACTTC. The rearrangement joins TRBV5-1 to TRBJ2-7; 10 nucleotides align to TRBD2. V lost 1 base to trimming and J lost 0 bases; unmatched junction nucleotides: 7. This CDR3 contains 17 residues. In germline, CDR1 is SGHRS, CDR2 YFSETQ.

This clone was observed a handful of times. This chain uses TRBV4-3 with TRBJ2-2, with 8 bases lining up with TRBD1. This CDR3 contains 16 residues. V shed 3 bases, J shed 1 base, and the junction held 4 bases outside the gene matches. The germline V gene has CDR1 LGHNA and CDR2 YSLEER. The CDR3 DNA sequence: TGCGCCAGCAGCCAGGCGACAGGGGTGAACACCGGGGAGCTGTTTTTT. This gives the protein CASSQATGVNTGELFF.

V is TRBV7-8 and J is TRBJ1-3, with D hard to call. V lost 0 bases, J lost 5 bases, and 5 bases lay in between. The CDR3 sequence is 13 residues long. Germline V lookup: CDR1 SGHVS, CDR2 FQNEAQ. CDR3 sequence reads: CASSLADRNTIYF. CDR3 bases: TGTGCCAGCAGCTTAGCTGACCGAAACACCATATATTTT.

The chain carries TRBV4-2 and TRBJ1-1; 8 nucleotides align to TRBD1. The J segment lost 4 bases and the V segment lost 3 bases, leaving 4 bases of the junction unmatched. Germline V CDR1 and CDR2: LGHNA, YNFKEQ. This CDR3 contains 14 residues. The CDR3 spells CASSQQQGGTEAFF. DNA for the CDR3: TGTGCCAGCAGCCAGCAACAGGGGGGCACTGAAGCTTTCTTT.

The CDR3 nucleotides are TGTGCCAGCGTGAAGGGACAGGGTAGGACTGAAGCTTTCTTT. It is translated as CASVKGQGRTEAFF. The chain has TRBV2 and TRBJ1-1; TRBD1 agrees at 9 bases. Germline CDR1 is SNHLY and CDR2 is FYNNEI. The J segment lost 5 bases and the V segment lost 8 bases, leaving 9 bases of the junction unmatched. CDR3 length: 14 amino acids.

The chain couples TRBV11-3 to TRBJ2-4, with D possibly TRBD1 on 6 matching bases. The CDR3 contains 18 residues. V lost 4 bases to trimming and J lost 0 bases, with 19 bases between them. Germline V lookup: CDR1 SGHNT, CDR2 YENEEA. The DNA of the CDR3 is TGTGCCAGCAGCTCATGGGGGCTAGGCCGCTTAGCCAAAAACATTCAGTACTTC. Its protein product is CASSSWGLGRLAKNIQYF.

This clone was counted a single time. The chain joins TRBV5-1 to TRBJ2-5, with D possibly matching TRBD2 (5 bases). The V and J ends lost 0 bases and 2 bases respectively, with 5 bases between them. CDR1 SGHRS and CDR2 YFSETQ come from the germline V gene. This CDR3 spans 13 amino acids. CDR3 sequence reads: CASSLGLQETQYF. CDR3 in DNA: TGCGCCAGCAGCTTGGGACTACAAGAGACCCAGTACTTC.

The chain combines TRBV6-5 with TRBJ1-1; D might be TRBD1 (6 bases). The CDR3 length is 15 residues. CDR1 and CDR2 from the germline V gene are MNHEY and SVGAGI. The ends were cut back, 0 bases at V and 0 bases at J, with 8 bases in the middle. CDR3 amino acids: CASSYSGGLNTEAFF. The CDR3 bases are TGTGCCAGCAGTTACTCTGGGGGGCTGAACACTGAAGCTTTCTTT.

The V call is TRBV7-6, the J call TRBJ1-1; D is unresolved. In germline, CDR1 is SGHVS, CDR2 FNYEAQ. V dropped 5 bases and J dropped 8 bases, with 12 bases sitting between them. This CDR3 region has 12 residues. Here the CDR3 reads CASSPRSEEAFF. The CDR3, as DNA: TGTGCCAGCAGCCCCCGGAGCGAGGAAGCTTTCTTT.

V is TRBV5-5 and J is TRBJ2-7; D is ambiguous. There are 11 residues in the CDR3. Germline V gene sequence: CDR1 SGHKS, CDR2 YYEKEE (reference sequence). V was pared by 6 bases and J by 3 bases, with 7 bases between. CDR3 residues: CASTIGYEQYF. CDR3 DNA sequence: TGTGCCAGCACCATTGGCTACGAGCAGTACTTC.

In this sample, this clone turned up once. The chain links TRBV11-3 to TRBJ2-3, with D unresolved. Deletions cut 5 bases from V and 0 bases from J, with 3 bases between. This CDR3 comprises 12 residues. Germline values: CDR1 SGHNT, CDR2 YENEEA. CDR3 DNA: TGTGCCAGCAGCACCAGCACAGATACGCAGTATTTT. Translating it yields CASSTSTDTQYF.